This TCR beta chain was identified during a study of blood T cell repertoires in COVID-19. The wider study: The cDNA or gDNA used as material had been derived from T cells, B-cell-depleted T cells, or PBMCs.

This clone was counted between two and nine times. The CDR3 runs 19 residues. CDR1 is SGDLS, CDR2 YYNGEE, per germline. With V trimmed by 3 bases and J by 3 bases, 18 bases remained unmatched. Clones were read by immunoSEQ multiplex PCR, and TCRdb kept only the in-frame ones, dropping some. The table shows about 230,000 clones, with approximately 80% occurring only once. This TCR was recovered from a man aged 40-49 years who had recovered from COVID-19. This sequence joins TRBV9 and TRBJ2-1, with TRBD2 matching 7 bases. Sequenced material: peripheral blood. The CDR3, as DNA: TGTGCCAGCAGCGAGCCCGTAAGTACGGGGGAGGGCCGCTACAATGAGCAGTTCTTC. Protein: CASSEPVSTGEGRYNEQFF.